The TCR beta chain described here comes from a study of cytomegalovirus exposure and HLA in healthy donors. Study-wide results and caveats: Later work associated over 15,000 TCR beta sequences with HLA alleles at 0.05 false discovery rate. Three chains tied to CMV proved CMV antigen-specific in vitro.

Germline V lookup: CDR1 GTSNPN, CDR2 SVGIG (reference sequence). The CDR3 is 13 residues long. V was cut by 4 bases and J by 0 bases, with 7 bases left in between. Healthy bone marrow donors made up the donor group. 60 Vbeta and 13 Jbeta primers were used in PCR. How the authors handled the data: There were about 80 million unique TCR beta chains by a later count, and around 10 million of them were shared. TCRdb's copy holds only in-frame clones and misses some; the assay was immunoSEQ multiplex PCR. The V and J calls and clone size were taken over from that table, and D and trimming were inferred from the DNA. The table records approximately 160,000 clones, just under 80% of them present only once. Regarding this clone: Its antigen is still unknown.

The V call is TRBV30, the J call TRBJ2-1; maybe TRBD2 (5 bases). Material for sequencing was PBMCs. The origin of this receptor is a woman between 45 and 65 years old in good health and CMV-seropositive. Here the CDR3 reads CAWTEGSYNEQFF. For the CDR3, the DNA is TGTGCCTGGACCGAGGGCTCCTACAATGAGCAGTTCTTC.